This is a list of T cell receptor beta chains from one sample in a study of cytomegalovirus exposure and HLA in healthy donors. Generated by immunoSEQ multiplex PCR, the TCRdb table keeps only in-frame clones and is missing some. The sample comprises about 120,000 clones, around 81% of which are singletons, and 2% to 2.5% rests with the top ten. Specimen: PBMCs. The receptor set was obtained from a woman aged 40 to 50 in good health and CMV-seronegative. Each CDR3 is given with its conserved first and last residue. The order of the fields is V gene, D gene, clone size, J gene, CDR3 protein, CDR3 DNA. D genes are given only for firm matches. Clone size is shown for a subset of rows, as once, few, many or a class of expanded clone.

v_call: TRBV30
d_call: TRBD1
clone_size: once
j_call: TRBJ1-2
cdr3_aa: CAWRSLPGQGELFTF
cdr3_nt: TGTGCCTGGAGGTCTCTTCCTGGGCAGGGGGAGTTGTTCACCTTC

v_call: TRBV30
d_call: NA
clone_size: NA
j_call: TRBJ2-7
cdr3_aa: CATLVGSYEQYF
cdr3_nt: TGTGCCACGCTAGTCGGCTCCTACGAGCAGTACTTC

v_call: TRBV4-2
d_call: NA
clone_size: NA
j_call: TRBJ1-5
cdr3_aa: CASSQDKGGVGNQPQHF
cdr3_nt: TGTGCCAGCAGCCAAGATAAGGGCGGGGTCGGCAATCAGCCCCAGCATTTT

v_call: TRBV6-1
d_call: NA
clone_size: NA
j_call: TRBJ1-1
cdr3_aa: CASSRTRTEAFF
cdr3_nt: TGTGCCAGCAGCCGAACCAGGACTGAAGCTTTCTTT

v_call: TRBV6-1
d_call: NA
clone_size: once
j_call: TRBJ1-1
cdr3_aa: CASRTQGGDTEAFF
cdr3_nt: TGTGCCAGCAGGACCCAGGGTGGCGACACTGAAGCTTTCTTT

v_call: TRBV6-6
d_call: TRBD1
clone_size: NA
j_call: TRBJ1-6
cdr3_aa: CASRTRTGGDSPLHF
cdr3_nt: TGTGCCAGCAGGACCCGGACAGGCGGGGATTCACCCCTCCACTTT

v_call: TRBV9
d_call: NA
clone_size: once
j_call: TRBJ2-7
cdr3_aa: CASSDQDRKDSYEQYF
cdr3_nt: TGTGCCAGCAGCGATCAGGACAGAAAAGATTCCTACGAGCAGTACTTC

v_call: TRBV5-1
d_call: TRBD2
clone_size: NA
j_call: TRBJ2-7
cdr3_aa: CASSLEPGRAYEQYF
cdr3_nt: TGCGCCAGCAGCTTGGAGCCAGGGAGGGCCTACGAGCAGTACTTC

v_call: TRBV4-2
d_call: TRBD2
clone_size: NA
j_call: TRBJ2-7
cdr3_aa: CASSQVMRAGGGMYEQYF
cdr3_nt: TGTGCCAGCAGCCAAGTTATGAGAGCGGGAGGGGGTATGTACGAGCAGTACTTC

v_call: TRBV7-9
d_call: NA
clone_size: NA
j_call: TRBJ2-7
cdr3_aa: CSSSFLTGEQYF
cdr3_nt: TGTTCCAGCAGCTTCCTAACAGGCGAGCAGTACTTC

v_call: TRBV5-1
d_call: NA
clone_size: NA
j_call: TRBJ1-4
cdr3_aa: CASSLIVQPNEKLFF
cdr3_nt: TGCGCCAGCAGCTTGATAGTACAGCCTAATGAAAAACTGTTTTTT

v_call: TRBV9
d_call: NA
clone_size: NA
j_call: TRBJ2-7
cdr3_aa: CASSTAPGHLYEQYF
cdr3_nt: TGTGCCAGCAGCACCGCTCCGGGACACCTCTACGAGCAGTACTTC